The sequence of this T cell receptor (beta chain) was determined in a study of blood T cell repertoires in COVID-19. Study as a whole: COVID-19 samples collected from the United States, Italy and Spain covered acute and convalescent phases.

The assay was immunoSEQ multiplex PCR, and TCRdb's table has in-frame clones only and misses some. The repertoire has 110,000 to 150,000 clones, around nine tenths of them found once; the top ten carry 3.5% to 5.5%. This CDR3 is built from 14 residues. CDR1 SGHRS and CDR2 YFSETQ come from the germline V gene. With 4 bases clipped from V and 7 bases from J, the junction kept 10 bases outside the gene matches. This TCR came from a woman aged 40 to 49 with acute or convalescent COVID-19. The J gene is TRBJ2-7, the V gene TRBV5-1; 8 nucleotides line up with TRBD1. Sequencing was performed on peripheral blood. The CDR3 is CASSPDRGMREQYF. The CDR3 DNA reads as TGCGCCAGCAGCCCCGACAGGGGAATGAGGGAGCAGTACTTC.